Following are 28 T cell receptor beta chains from one sample sequenced in a study of blood T cells in healthy people across ages (dated by TCRdb to about 2015). The library was generated by 5' RACE. The reads were generated on an Illumina HiSeq 2500. The second PCR ran for about 6 to 11 cycles and used a J-beta primer mix along with a sample-barcoded 5' primer. TCRdb's own reprocessing of the public reads used fastp at Q25 and MiXCR and kept productive beta chains. Rows merge per CDR3 protein into single entries with the most common DNA and genes. Within this sample are 1.6 million or so distinct CDR3 sequences, with roughly 30% of them counted one time only. 11% of the sample comes from the top ten. The sequenced sample consisted of blood. These receptors all stem from a woman aged 30 to 39 in good health.

The genes are TRBV7-3 and TRBJ2-3, with TRBD2 matching 11 bases. Trimming removed 5 bases from V and 2 bases from J; junction bases left unmatched: 12. Germline CDR1 is SGHTA and CDR2 is FQGTGA. The CDR3 contains 18 residues. CDR3 nucleotide sequence: TGTGCCAGCAGCATGGGACCCCGACTAGCGGGAAACACAGATACGCAGTATTTT. It encodes CASSMGPRLAGNTDTQYF.

The chain combines TRBV12-3 or TRBV12-4 with TRBJ2-4; D perhaps matches TRBD1 (6 bases). The J call may be wrong; the DNA end is better matched by TRBJ2-7. The CDR3 has 13 amino acids. CDR3 loop: CASSVQGINEQYF. The CDR3 nucleotides read TGTGCCAGCAGTGTACAGGGAATCAACGAGCAGTACTTC.

This clonotype was picked up a small number of times. At one end the junction does not follow the germline gene, possibly because of a read error. V gene TRBV27 combines with J gene TRBJ1-2; 8 bases line up with TRBD1. Germline CDR1 reads MNHEY; CDR2 reads SMNVEV (reference sequence). The length of the CDR3 is 13 residues. The CDR3 bases are TGTGCCAGCCAGGGGGCGTCGAGAAATGGCTGCACCTTC. Translation gives CASQGASRNGCTF.

This clonotype was counted between two and nine times. The chain joins TRBV4-1 to TRBJ2-1, with 8 bases fitting TRBD2. CDR1 is MGHRA, CDR2 YSYEKL, per germline. V dropped 4 bases and J dropped 2; count of bases not matched to a gene: 7. This CDR3 is built from 16 residues. Written as DNA, the CDR3 is TGCGCCAGCAGCCGACCAACGGGGGGGACCTACAATGAGCAGTTCTTC. It yields the protein CASSRPTGGTYNEQFF.

The chain joins TRBV20-1 to TRBJ2-1; a weak D match, TRBD2 (5 bases). V gave up 6 bases and J gave up 4 bases, with 22 bases separating them. The CDR3 extends over 16 amino acids. Germline lookup yields CDR1 DFQATT and CDR2 SNEGSKA (reference sequence). The CDR3 loop is CSAKMLFQPGYNEQFF. The CDR3 region has the DNA TGCAGTGCCAAAATGTTATTCCAACCGGGGTACAATGAGCAGTTCTTC.

The chain is built from TRBV4-1 and TRBJ1-4, with no clear D. The CDR3 sequence is 14 residues long. V was cut by 6 bases and J by 3 bases, with 11 bases left in between. Germline values: CDR1 MGHRA, CDR2 YSYEKL. The CDR3 nucleotides are TGCGCCAGCAGTCCCCCCAATGCTAATGAAAAACTGTTTTTT. Protein sequence: CASSPPNANEKLFF.

The chain employs TRBV13 and TRBJ2-1; TRBD2 might be the D (6 bases). This CDR3 spans 12 amino acids. CDR1 PRHDT and CDR2 FYEKMQ come from the germline V gene (reference sequence). V was cut by 3 bases and J by 10 bases, with 10 bases left in between. The DNA of the CDR3 is TGTGCCAGCAGCTTTGACGCGGGGGAGCAGTTCTTC. Translated, it gives CASSFDAGEQFF.

This chain links TRBV28 with TRBJ2-1, with D perhaps matching TRBD2 (6 bases). This CDR3 is 12 amino acids long. The germline V and J ends were trimmed by 7 bases and 12 bases, with 16 bases remaining between them. CDR1 is MDHEN and CDR2 is SYDVKM in the germline V gene. CDR3: CASTFATGVQFF. DNA of the CDR3: TGTGCCAGCACCTTCGCGACGGGAGTGCAGTTCTTC.

With respect to this clonotype: A read error is the likely source, as a far larger clone sits one nucleotide away. The chain uses TRBV28 and TRBJ2-7; D is undetermined. The CDR3 extends over 12 amino acids. Germline CDR1 MDHEN, CDR2 SYDVKM. The CDR3 reads CAGSFRSYEQYF. The CDR3, as DNA: TGTGCCGGCAGTTTTAGGAGCTACGAGCAGTACTTC.

The chain is built from TRBV20-1 and TRBJ2-3, with 8 bases aligning to TRBD2. CDR3 length equals 14 residues. V shed 6 bases and J 4 bases; nucleotides not matched to a gene: 9. Germline CDR1 and CDR2: DFQATT and SNEGSKA (reference sequence). CDR3 sequence reads: CSARRAGVADTQYF. DNA of the CDR3: TGCAGTGCGCGTCGAGCGGGAGTAGCAGATACGCAGTATTTT.

In regard to this clonotype: A much larger clone is a single base away; this may be a read error. This chain uses TRBV7-9 with TRBJ2-1; 8 bases line up with TRBD2. The CDR3 loop spans 16 amino acids. Germline CDR1 SEHNR, CDR2 FQNEAQ (reference sequence). Trimming removed 2 bases from V and 3 bases from J; junction bases left unmatched: 6. CDR3 nucleotides: TGTGCCAGCAGCTTAAGCAGTAGCGGGGTCTACAATGAGCAGTTCTTC. This codes for CASSLSSSGVYNEQFF.

This sequence joins TRBV5-1 and TRBJ1-2; D remains unclear. V was trimmed by 4 bases and J by 2 bases, leaving 18 bases between them. Germline V lookup: CDR1 SGHRS, CDR2 YFSETQ. This CDR3 is 16 amino acids long. CDR3 nucleotide sequence: TGCGCCAGCAGCATCGACCCGACCCCGTTAAACTATGGCTACACCTTC. Translating gives CASSIDPTPLNYGYTF.

This clonotype was detected ten times or more. The gene calls are TRBV5-1 and TRBJ2-3; unclear D gene. Per the germline V gene, CDR1 is SGHRS and CDR2 is YFSETQ. V was cut by 4 bases and J by 0 bases, with 9 bases left in between. This CDR3 spans 14 amino acids. The CDR3 protein is CASSPATSTDTQYF. CDR3 coding DNA: TGCGCCAGCAGCCCAGCTACAAGCACAGATACGCAGTATTTT.

The chain is built from TRBV20-1 and TRBJ2-7; a weak D match, TRBD2 (6 bases). Germline values: CDR1 DFQATT, CDR2 SNEGSKA (reference sequence). This CDR3 contains 13 residues. The CDR3 sequence: CSVIGTGVYEQYF. CDR3 in DNA: TGCAGCGTGATAGGGACTGGGGTCTACGAGCAGTACTTC.

The CDR3 loop is CSAPSQGGGEQYF. Written as DNA, the CDR3 is TGCAGTGCCCCATCCCAGGGAGGGGGTGAGCAGTACTTC. J is TRBJ2-7 and V is TRBV20-1; maybe TRBD2 (7 bases). Trimming left V 6 bases short and J 7 bases short, with 19 bases between. Germline loops: CDR1 DFQATT, CDR2 SNEGSKA (reference sequence). The CDR3 is made up of 13 amino acids.

The chain combines TRBV7-9 with TRBJ2-1, with 8 bases lining up with TRBD2. The CDR3 covers 14 residues. V gave up 3 bases and J gave up 8 bases; unmatched junction bases: 6. CDR1 is SEHNR, CDR2 FQNEAQ, per germline (reference sequence). Here the CDR3 DNA reads TGTGCCAGCAGCTTCGGGGGGGGTGGAGATGAGCAGTTCTTC. Translated, it gives CASSFGGGGDEQFF.

This clonotype was seen a few times. V usage is TRBV27 and J usage is TRBJ1-2; D might be TRBD1 (6 bases). CDR1 is MNHEY and CDR2 is SMNVEV in the germline V gene (reference sequence). V was cut by 5 bases and J by 8 bases, with 12 bases left in between. The CDR3 totals 12 residues. CDR3 in amino acids: CASSPQGTGYTF. In nucleotides, the CDR3 is TGTGCCAGCAGTCCACAGGGTACGGGCTACACCTTC.

This clonotype showed up just a few times. The chain joins TRBV21-1 to TRBJ2-7; no check of the table's D call, TRBD1, against the DNA was made. TRBV21-1 is tagged as a pseudogene. The CDR3 runs to 12 residues. The CDR3 region is CASSLTGIEQYF. The DNA of the CDR3 is TGTGCCAGCAGCCTTACAGGGATCGAGCAGTACTTC.

This chain uses TRBV5-6 with TRBJ1-2, with D uncertain. Germline CDR1 is SGHDT and CDR2 is YYEEEE. With 4 bases removed from V and 8 bases from J, the gap between germline ends came to 15 bases. The CDR3 covers 13 residues. The chain's CDR3 is CASSRSMPLGYTF. The CDR3 nucleotides are TGTGCCAGCAGCCGGTCTATGCCCTTAGGCTACACCTTC.

This chain uses TRBV18 with TRBJ2-2; 9 bases are shared with TRBD2. The CDR3 is 16 amino acids. V lost 0 bases, J lost 7 bases, and 6 bases stayed unmatched. CDR1 KGHSH and CDR2 LQKENI come from the germline V gene. CDR3 sequence reads: CASSPPGSGRIGELFF. CDR3 DNA sequence: TGTGCCAGCTCACCACCAGGTAGCGGGAGAATCGGGGAGCTGTTTTTT.

This clonotype was detected a few times. The DNA for the CDR3 is TGTGCCACCAGCACTGGGCAGGGCAATCAGCCCCAGCATTTT. Its translation is CATSTGQGNQPQHF. The genes are TRBV15 and TRBJ1-5; no clear D. CDR1 is LNHNV and CDR2 is YYDKDF in the germline V gene (reference sequence). The CDR3 consists of 14 residues. Deletions cut 4 bases from V and 2 bases from J, with 9 bases between.

The chain couples TRBV5-1 to TRBJ2-1, with 8 bases identical to TRBD1. The CDR3 has 15 amino acids. V was pared by 4 bases and J by 7 bases, with 10 bases of the junction left unmatched. Germline-derived CDR1 and CDR2 are SGHRS and YFSETQ. CDR3 loop: CASSLQGQVTNEQFF. The CDR3 nucleotides are TGCGCCAGCAGCCTGCAGGGACAGGTTACAAATGAGCAGTTCTTC.

Many counts were recorded for this clonotype. The gene calls are TRBV28 and TRBJ2-4; 7 nucleotides align to TRBD2. CDR3 size: 18 residues. The germline V gene has CDR1 MDHEN and CDR2 SYDVKM. With 1 base clipped from V and 2 bases from J, the junction kept 11 bases outside the gene matches. The chain's CDR3 is CASSLFGTGGGSKNIQYF. The CDR3 DNA follows: TGTGCCAGCAGTTTATTTGGTACGGGAGGTGGTTCCAAAAACATTCAGTACTTC.

A few counts support this clonotype. The chain uses TRBV5-1 and TRBJ2-7; 12 nucleotides agree with TRBD2. Germline V gene data show CDR1 as SGHRS and CDR2 as YFSETQ. This CDR3 contains 17 residues. The V segment lost 0 bases and the J segment 4 bases; nucleotides outside the gene matches: 8. CDR3 amino acids: CASSLGLAGAGGYEQYF. The CDR3 bases are TGCGCCAGCAGCTTGGGACTAGCGGGAGCTGGAGGATACGAGCAGTACTTC.

This clonotype was seen once. This chain uses TRBV2 with TRBJ1-1; D not resolved. The V end was cut by 4 bases, the J end by 1 base, with 10 bases between. The CDR3 is made up of 14 amino acids. Germline assignment: CDR1 SNHLY and CDR2 FYNNEI. This chain's CDR3 is CASSAAGGNTEAFF. The CDR3 DNA reads TGTGCCAGCAGTGCGGCAGGCGGGAACACTGAAGCTTTCTTT.

This clonotype has at least ten counts. The chain's CDR3 is CASSLAGTEYNEQFF. In nucleotides, the CDR3 is TGCGCCAGCAGCTTGGCAGGGACAGAGTACAATGAGCAGTTCTTC. This sequence joins TRBV5-1 and TRBJ2-1; 7 nucleotides line up with TRBD1. The V segment lost 0 bases and the J segment 4 bases; nucleotides outside the gene matches: 4. Germline V CDR1 and CDR2: SGHRS, YFSETQ. This CDR3 is 15 amino acids long.

This clonotype was recorded a few times. The genes are TRBV5-1 and TRBJ2-2; a weak D match, TRBD2 (6 bases). This CDR3 is 14 amino acids long. V was cut by 0 bases and J by 6 bases, with 9 bases left in between. Per germline, CDR1 SGHRS and CDR2 YFSETQ. CDR3 in DNA: TGCGCCAGCAGCTTGGATGGGGAGGCCGGGGAGCTGTTTTTT. Translating gives CASSLDGEAGELFF. The full variable domain, rest sourced from reference TRBV5-1 and TRBJ2-2, is KAGVTQTPRYLIKTRGQQVTLSCSPISGHRSVSWYQQTPGQGLQFLFEYFSETQRNKGNFPGRFSGRQFSNSRSEMNVSTLELGDSALYLCASSLDGEAGELFFGEGSRLTVL.

The genes are TRBV12-3 or TRBV12-4 and TRBJ1-2, with 8 bases matching TRBD1. V shed 7 bases and J 2 bases; nucleotides not matched to a gene: 9. The CDR3 is 15 residues long. The CDR3 DNA reads as TGTGCCAGCACCGGCAGGACAGGGTCCAACTATGGCTACACCTTC. Translating it yields CASTGRTGSNYGYTF.